These T cell receptor beta chains were read from a single sample in a study of blood T cell repertoires in COVID-19. Method: immunoSEQ multiplex PCR; TCRdb's copy keeps in-frame clones and lacks some. The data hold tens of thousands of clones, with about 88% observed a single time. The specimen was peripheral blood. The receptors were gathered from a man between 70 and 80 years old with acute or convalescent COVID-19. Both conserved end residues are part of each CDR3. Expanded clones get a size class; other rows say once, few or many, or leave the size out.

TRBV7-2 | once | CASSLAGSGGFGDTQYF
TRBV11-3 | NA | CASSLLAGGQTGELFF
TRBV7-9 | NA | CASNLVGRGAFF
TRBV4-1 | NA | CASSLTRGLETQYF
TRBV6-5 | NA | CASSYSRVGGYTF
TRBV5-1 | NA | CASSYQDRASDTQYF
TRBV4-3 | NA | CASSQDRRKLDGYTF
TRBV24-1 | once | CATSDSGDRAVGFYGYTF
TRBV6-5 | NA | CASSYDSSSYGYTF
TRBV11-2 | NA | CASSFRRDGGTTYEQYF
TRBV7-2 | once | CASSFAGMGGYTF
TRBV9 | NA | CASSAQRGSSGYTF
TRBV5-1 | NA | CASSPTGGRGNEKLFF
TRBV18 | few | CASSPRTGAEAFF
TRBV5-5 | NA | CASSLSQELDYTF
TRBV6-6 | NA | CASSYDRDQPQHF
TRBV25-1 | NA | CASSTPVRGGLKETQYF
TRBV18 | NA | CASSPGSAGRTAEAFF
TRBV19 | NA | CASSPSGLAGGGEQFF
TRBV6-5 | NA | CASSYLTSGGADTQYF
TRBV6-1 | NA | CASIQQGNTEAFF
TRBV29-1 | once | CSVGTGGSGNTIYF
TRBV18 | NA | CASSPARQGANEKLFF
TRBV3-1/TRBV3-2 | NA | CASSQVRGHEQYF
TRBV5-3 | NA | CARSLDRVGADTQYF
TRBV2 | NA | CASSERDVLTNYGYTF
TRBV9 | once | CASSVAGGVNTEAFF
TRBV2 | NA | CASSGSRDRALQPQHF